The source of this TCR beta chain is a study of Tregs in tolerant kidney transplant recipients. TCRdb's copy holds only in-frame clones and misses some; the assay was immunoSEQ multiplex PCR. The table records approximately 75,000 clones, less than 95% of them present only once. This receptor was taken from a human donor who received a combined kidney and bone marrow transplant. Sequencing used Tregs from blood, obtained before the transplant.

DNA for the CDR3: TGTGCCAGCAGCGCCGGGGACAGAACCTACAATGAGCAGTTCTTC. Protein: CASSAGDRTYNEQFF. This chain joins TRBV9 and TRBJ2-1; 7 nucleotides match TRBD1. The CDR3 is 15 residues long. With 3 bases clipped from V and 2 bases from J, the junction kept 5 bases outside the gene matches. Looked up from germline, CDR1 is SGDLS and CDR2 is YYNGEE.